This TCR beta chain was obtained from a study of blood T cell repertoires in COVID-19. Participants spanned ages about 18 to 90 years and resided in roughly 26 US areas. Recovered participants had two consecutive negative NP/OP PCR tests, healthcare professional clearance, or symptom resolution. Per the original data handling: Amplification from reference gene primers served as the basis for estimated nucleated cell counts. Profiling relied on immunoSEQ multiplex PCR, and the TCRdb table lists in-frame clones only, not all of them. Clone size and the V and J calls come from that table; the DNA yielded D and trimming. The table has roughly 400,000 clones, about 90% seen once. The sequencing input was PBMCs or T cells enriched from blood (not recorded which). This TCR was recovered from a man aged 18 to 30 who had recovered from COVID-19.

The CDR3 DNA is TGTGCCAGCAGCGTGGGACTAGCGGGAGGGACGAACACCGGGGAGCTGTTTTTT. Translated: CASSVGLAGGTNTGELFF. The J gene is TRBJ2-2, the V gene TRBV9, with 16 bases identical to TRBD2. CDR1 and CDR2 (germline): SGDLS, YYNGEE. J gave up 0 bases and V 2 bases, and 1 base lay outside the gene matches. This CDR3 has 18 residues.